Below are 21 T cell receptor beta chains sequenced from a single sample in a study of blood T cell repertoires in COVID-19. The protocol was immunoSEQ multiplex PCR, while the TCRdb copy is restricted to in-frame clones and leaves out a portion. The data show around 500,000 clones, around nine tenths seen once. Sequenced input: PBMCs or T cells enriched from blood (not recorded which). All receptors derive from a woman aged 60-70 years who had recovered from COVID-19.

V gene TRBV6-2 or TRBV6-3 combines with J gene TRBJ1-3; possibly TRBD1 for D (6 bases). CDR3 length: 15 residues. Germline lookup yields CDR1 MNHEY and CDR2 SVGEGT. Trimming left V 5 bases short and J 0 bases short, with 11 bases between. CDR3 bases: TGTGCCAGCAGTACCCGGGACAACTCTGGAAACACCATATATTTT. Translating it yields CASSTRDNSGNTIYF.

The chain couples TRBV6-5 to TRBJ1-2; D gene ambiguous. CDR3 length equals 11 residues. V was clipped by 10 bases and J by 7 bases, with 13 bases between them. Germline CDR1 MNHEY, CDR2 SVGAGI. In DNA, the CDR3 is TGTGCCACCTATCCCCTTATTGGCTACACCTTC. This gives the protein CATYPLIGYTF.

The chain recombines TRBV27 with TRBJ1-6; a possible D gene is TRBD1 (6 bases). The length of the CDR3 is 14 residues. Germline loops: CDR1 MNHEY, CDR2 SMNVEV (reference sequence). Deletions cut 5 bases from V and 7 bases from J, with 12 bases between. For the CDR3, the DNA is TGTGCCAGCAGTCCAGACAGGCAGAATTCACCCCTCCACTTT. Protein: CASSPDRQNSPLHF.

The chain has TRBV24-1 and TRBJ1-4; 7 nucleotides align to TRBD1. After removal of 3 bases from V and 2 bases from J, the junction contained 2 bases not matched to a gene. Per the germline V gene, CDR1 is KGHDR and CDR2 is SFDVKD. The CDR3 length is 15 residues. The CDR3 region has the DNA TGTGCCACCAGTGATCGAGGGGGCACTAATGAAAAACTGTTTTTT. Translating gives CATSDRGGTNEKLFF.

This rearrangement joins TRBV9 to TRBJ1-1; D not certain. Germline assignment: CDR1 SGDLS and CDR2 YYNGEE. CDR3 length: 16 residues. Deletions cut 3 bases from V and 4 bases from J, with 19 bases between. The CDR3 DNA follows: TGTGCCAGCAGCGGGAGGACGGGAACCGTGGGCACTGAAGCTTTCTTT. Residues: CASSGRTGTVGTEAFF.

As regards this clone: The junction and the germline gene differ at one end; a read error may be behind it. This chain connects TRBV24-1 to TRBJ2-3; the D is unclear. The CDR3 loop spans 15 amino acids. Germline loops: CDR1 KGHDR, CDR2 SFDVKD. The CDR3 DNA is TGTGCCACCAGTGGTTTGACTGGGCATTGGGATACGCAGTATTTT. Protein sequence: CATSGLTGHWDTQYF.

This clone was detected many times. The J gene is TRBJ1-1, the V gene TRBV5-1; maybe TRBD1 (6 bases). Germline CDR1 reads SGHRS; CDR2 reads YFSETQ. This CDR3 contains 14 residues. The V gene lost 2 bases and the J gene lost 0 bases, with 8 bases spanning the gap. This CDR3 is CASSFGGMNTEAFF. The DNA for the CDR3 is TGCGCCAGCAGCTTTGGGGGCATGAACACTGAAGCTTTCTTT.

The rearrangement links TRBV2 to TRBJ2-3; 9 positions agree with TRBD1. Germline CDR1 SNHLY, CDR2 FYNNEI. There are 14 residues in the CDR3. The V and J ends lost 6 bases and 3 bases, in that order; junction bases with no gene match: 4. CDR3 coding DNA: TGTGCCAGCAGCACGACAGGGGGGACAGATACGCAGTATTTT. Amino acid sequence: CASSTTGGTDTQYF.

The chain carries TRBV11-2 and TRBJ2-7, with D perhaps matching TRBD1 (5 bases). V was clipped by 5 bases and J by 6 bases, with 11 bases between them. The CDR3 runs to 12 residues. The germline CDR1 and CDR2 sequences are SGHAT and FQNNGV. CDR3: CASSAGIGEQYV. Here the CDR3 DNA reads TGTGCCAGCAGCGCAGGGATTGGCGAGCAGTACGTC.

The chain combines TRBV24-1 with TRBJ1-1, with D perhaps matching TRBD1 (5 bases). The CDR3 contains 13 residues. Germline CDR1 is KGHDR and CDR2 is SFDVKD. The germline V and J ends were trimmed by 8 bases and 4 bases, with 13 bases remaining between them. CDR3 residues: CATKKSGGTEAFF. The CDR3 region has the DNA TGTGCCACCAAAAAGTCGGGGGGCACTGAAGCTTTCTTT.

The genes are TRBV27 and TRBJ1-2; no clear D. Trimming took off 6 bases at V and 4 bases at J, with 15 bases between the two ends. Per the germline V gene, CDR1 is MNHEY and CDR2 is SMNVEV (reference sequence). The CDR3 runs 14 residues. CDR3: CASSQVGRPYGYTF. CDR3 nucleotide sequence: TGTGCCAGCAGCCAAGTCGGGAGGCCCTATGGCTACACCTTC.

V gene TRBV2 combines with J gene TRBJ2-3; TRBD1 matches at 8 bases. This CDR3 has 15 amino acids. V was clipped by 7 bases and J by 1 base; unmatched bases: 7. Germline CDR1 and CDR2: SNHLY and FYNNEI. Here the CDR3 DNA reads TGTGCCAGCACTCAGGGGGCCCGAGGCACAGATACGCAGTATTTT. It specifies CASTQGARGTDTQYF.

This clone turned up a few times. The chain has TRBV19 and TRBJ2-1; 7 positions match TRBD2. V shed 5 bases, J shed 2 bases, and the junction held 6 bases outside the gene matches. The CDR3 runs to 15 residues. In germline, CDR1 is LNHDA, CDR2 SQIVND (reference sequence). The chain's CDR3 is CASSRTSAAYNEQFF. The CDR3 DNA sequence: TGTGCCAGTAGTCGCACTAGCGCCGCCTACAATGAGCAGTTCTTC.

The V gene is TRBV28, the J gene TRBJ2-7; 9 nucleotides match TRBD1. J lost 2 bases, V lost 2 bases, and 7 bases had no gene match. The germline CDR1 and CDR2 sequences are MDHEN and SYDVKM. The CDR3 spans 16 residues. CDR3 protein: CASSLEGTGSPYEQYF. In DNA, the CDR3 is TGTGCCAGCAGTTTAGAAGGGACAGGGAGCCCCTACGAGCAGTACTTC.

The chain couples TRBV19 to TRBJ2-7, with D hard to call. Germline V gene lookup returns CDR1 LNHDA and CDR2 SQIVND (reference sequence). The CDR3 covers 13 residues. Trimming pared 5 bases from V and 0 bases from J, leaving 8 bases between. CDR3 sequence: CASSPASSYEQYF. The CDR3 nucleotides read TGTGCCAGTAGTCCAGCTAGCTCCTACGAGCAGTACTTC.

The J gene is TRBJ1-1, the V gene TRBV15; D might be TRBD1 (5 bases). CDR1 and CDR2 (germline): LNHNV, YYDKDF (reference sequence). V was clipped by 1 base and J by 7 bases, with 13 bases between them. CDR3 length: 14 residues. The CDR3 protein is CATSRGLEGFEAFF. The CDR3 nucleotides read TGTGCCACCAGCAGAGGACTGGAGGGGTTTGAAGCTTTCTTT.

The chain is built from TRBV6-5 and TRBJ2-7; TRBD1 agrees at 7 bases. The V and J ends lost 6 bases and 2 bases, in that order; junction bases with no gene match: 10. The CDR3 has 15 residues. Germline V gene data show CDR1 as MNHEY and CDR2 as SVGAGI. The CDR3 coding sequence is TGTGCCAGCAGCGTAAACCTGGGACAGCCCTACGAGCAGTACTTC. Protein sequence: CASSVNLGQPYEQYF.

The V call is TRBV24-1, the J call TRBJ2-2; 12 bases align to TRBD1. The CDR3 is 15 residues long. Germline V lookup: CDR1 KGHDR, CDR2 SFDVKD. Germline trimming cut 7 bases from V and 5 bases from J; bases unmatched to any gene: 4. Here the CDR3 reads CATRGTGGHTGELFF. In nucleotides, the CDR3 is TGTGCCACCAGAGGGACAGGGGGCCATACCGGGGAGCTGTTTTTT.

The rearrangement joins TRBV6-2 or TRBV6-3 to TRBJ2-4; the match to TRBD1 covers 10 bases. After removal of 5 bases from V and 6 bases from J, the junction contained 7 bases not matched to a gene. This CDR3 is built from 15 residues. Germline CDR1 is MNHEY and CDR2 is SVGEGT. The CDR3, as DNA: TGTGCCAGCAGTCGGGACAGGGGTGAGGGAAACATTCAGTACTTC. Amino acids: CASSRDRGEGNIQYF.

V and J are TRBV11-2 and TRBJ2-7, with 11 bases lining up with TRBD2. The CDR3 is 16 residues long. V gave up 4 bases and J gave up 3 bases; unmatched junction bases: 8. Per the germline V gene, CDR1 is SGHAT and CDR2 is FQNNGV. The CDR3 loop reads CASSSSGTSGYYEQYV. The DNA of the CDR3 is TGTGCCAGCAGCTCATCCGGGACTAGCGGATACTACGAGCAGTACGTC.

CDR3 DNA sequence: TGTGCCTGGAGAGACACCTCCAAGAACTATGGCTACACCTTC. It encodes CAWRDTSKNYGYTF. The gene calls are TRBV30 and TRBJ1-2; D unresolved. V lost 3 bases and J lost 2, with 13 bases in between. Per germline, CDR1 GTSNPN and CDR2 SVGIG (reference sequence). This CDR3 comprises 14 residues.